The 22 T cell receptor beta chains below were found in one sample sequenced in a study of breast tumors, draining lymph nodes, adjacent tissues. Samples came from axillary lymph nodes draining the breast cancer. TCRdb reprocessed the multiplex PCR reads with MiXCR, giving one entry per CDR3 protein. The sample lists approximately 100,000 distinct CDR3 sequences, approximately 28% seen once, with under 6% in the top ten. The sequenced sample was axillary lymph node tissue. Receptors were obtained from a female donor with breast cancer. Some clones in this sample may be carry-over from other donors' samples.

A few counts support this clonotype. V and J are TRBV5-6 and TRBJ2-5; no definite D call. Germline CDR1 and CDR2: SGHDT and YYEEEE. V lost 0 bases and J 7 bases, leaving 7 bases between the germline ends. CDR3 length: 12 amino acids. CDR3 DNA: TGTGCCAGCAGCTTGGCTGTCGCGACCCAGTACTTC. Translating gives CASSLAVATQYF. Combining the CDR3 with reference TRBV5-6 and TRBJ2-5 gives the whole variable domain DAGVTQSPTHLIKTRGQQVTLRCSPKSGHDTVSWYQQALGQGPQFIFQYYEEEERQRGNFPDRFSGHQFPNYSSELNVNALLLGDSALYLCASSLAVATQYFGPGTRLLVL.

Concerning this clonotype itself: As the CDR3 is not closed by the conserved phenylalanine or tryptophan, this likely results from a read error. The chain carries TRBV4-3 and TRBJ2-3, with 7 bases lining up with TRBD2. The J segment lost 2 bases and the V segment lost 7 bases, leaving 6 bases of the junction unmatched. Germline-derived CDR1 and CDR2 are LGHNA and YSLEER. The CDR3 consists of 14 residues. Here the CDR3 reads CASTSSGDTDTQYL. The CDR3 nucleotides read TGCGCCAGCACCTCCAGCGGGGACACAGATACGCAGTATTTA.

This clonotype has just a few counts. The V and J genes are TRBV29-1 and TRBJ2-2; D gene unclear. The CDR3 covers 13 residues. The V gene's germline CDR1 is SQVTM and CDR2 ANQGSEA. The germline V and J ends were trimmed by 0 bases and 4 bases, with 6 bases remaining between them. The DNA of the CDR3 is TGCAGCGTTGAAGACTCGAGCACCGGGGAGCTGTTTTTT. Translation: CSVEDSSTGELFF.

This clonotype was counted at least ten times. A clone one base away is much larger, so this may be a read error. The CDR3 ends on some other residue instead of the conserved phenylalanine or tryptophan, so this is likely a read error. The V gene is TRBV20-1, the J gene TRBJ2-5; D call uncertain. The CDR3 loop spans 10 amino acids. Trimming removed 6 bases from V and 3 bases from J, with 5 bases in between. CDR1 and CDR2 (germline): DFQATT, SNEGSKA (reference sequence). The CDR3 DNA is TGCAGTGCCCCGGAAGAGACCCAGTACTCC. This sequence encodes CSAPEETQYS.

This clonotype was detected many times. This may come from a read error, since a much larger clone is one base off. This chain links TRBV20-1 with TRBJ2-7; 9 positions match TRBD1. This CDR3 spans 14 amino acids. Germline CDR1 and CDR2: DFQATT and SNEGSKA (reference sequence). The CDR3 DNA is TGCAGTGCCGGGGGACAGGGAAGATCCTCCGAGCAGTACTTC. Amino acid sequence: CSAGGQGRSSEQYF.

This clonotype has ten or more counts. The chain combines TRBV6-5 with TRBJ2-5, with 9 bases lining up with TRBD1. Germline trimming cut 2 bases from V and 4 bases from J; bases unmatched to any gene: 2. Germline values: CDR1 MNHEY, CDR2 SVGAGI. The CDR3 has 14 residues. Here the CDR3 DNA reads TGTGCCAGCAGTTACGGGACAGGGAGAGAGACCCAGTACTTC. The encoded protein is CASSYGTGRETQYF.

This clonotype was found once. The rearrangement uses TRBV5-1 and TRBJ2-5; D is unclear. The CDR3 spans 12 residues. The germline V and J ends were trimmed by 6 bases and 14 bases, with 20 bases remaining between them. Germline V CDR1 and CDR2: SGHRS, YFSETQ. The CDR3 sequence is CASNGNKETNYF. The CDR3 DNA is TGCGCCAGCAACGGAAACAAAGAGACCAACTACTTC.

The rearrangement uses TRBV12-3 or TRBV12-4 and TRBJ2-5; 12 bases agree with TRBD2. CDR3 size: 17 residues. V trimming: 2 bases; J trimming: 2 bases; junction bases outside the gene matches: 6. The CDR3 protein is CASSLTSGRWGQETQYF. DNA for the CDR3: TGTGCCAGCAGTTTAACTAGCGGGAGGTGGGGGCAAGAGACCCAGTACTTC.

This clonotype was detected ten times or more. This may be a read error: a much more frequent sequence differs by one nucleotide. The conserved phenylalanine or tryptophan normally closing the CDR3 is absent here, so this likely arose from a read error. The J gene is TRBJ2-1, the V gene TRBV19; tentatively, D is TRBD1 (5 bases). Germline-derived CDR1 and CDR2 are LNHDA and SQIVND (reference sequence). The CDR3 consists of 16 residues. V lost 1 base to trimming and J lost 3 bases, with 13 bases between them. CDR3 coding DNA: TGTGCCAGTAGTATAGGCTGGGGCACGGACTACAATGAGCAGTTCTCC. As protein: CASSIGWGTDYNEQFS.

This clonotype was detected ten times or more. CDR3 region: CASSQLGGQNIQYF. CDR3 sequence (DNA): TGCGCCAGCAGCCAACTAGGGGGACAAAACATTCAGTACTTC. The chain employs TRBV4-1 and TRBJ2-4; D might be TRBD1 (6 bases). The CDR3 loop spans 14 amino acids. With 2 bases removed from V and 5 bases from J, the gap between germline ends came to 10 bases. The V gene's germline CDR1 is MGHRA and CDR2 YSYEKL.

Many counts were recorded for this clonotype. The CDR3 reads CASSVGQGDQETQYF. Here the CDR3 DNA reads TGTGCCAGCAGCGTAGGACAGGGGGACCAAGAGACCCAGTACTTC. The chain couples TRBV9 to TRBJ2-5; 9 nucleotides line up with TRBD1. Germline V gene sequence: CDR1 SGDLS, CDR2 YYNGEE. The ends lost 0 bases at V and 0 bases at J; junction bases unmatched: 0. This CDR3 comprises 15 residues.

On this clonotype itself: This clone may be a read error of a much larger clone one base away. This is likely a read error, given that the CDR3 carries no conserved phenylalanine or tryptophan at its end. The CDR3 reads CASSPLGGGREADTQYL. The CDR3 DNA reads TGTGCCAGCAGCCCATTGGGGGGCGGGAGGGAGGCAGATACGCAGTATCTT. The gene calls are TRBV4-2 and TRBJ2-3; TRBD2 matches 9 bases. J gave up 4 bases and V 4 bases, and 12 bases lay outside the gene matches. The V gene's germline CDR1 is LGHNA and CDR2 YNFKEQ. This CDR3 comprises 17 residues.

At least ten counts were recorded for this clonotype. V usage is TRBV10-1 and J usage is TRBJ2-6; D ambiguous. The V end lost 0 bases, the J end lost 5 bases, and 8 bases lay between the germline ends. The CDR3 covers 15 residues. Looked up from germline, CDR1 is WNHNN and CDR2 is SYGVQD (reference sequence). CDR3 loop: CASSESGPRANVLTF. The CDR3, as DNA: TGCGCCAGCAGTGAGTCAGGGCCTAGGGCCAACGTCCTGACTTTC.

In its sample, this clonotype was seen many times. The chain is built from TRBV7-2 and TRBJ2-1; the D is unclear. Germline CDR1 is SGHTA and CDR2 is FQGNSA. V was trimmed by 1 base and J by 3 bases, leaving 13 bases between them. The CDR3 totals 16 residues. CDR3 loop: CASSLGPPESYNEQFF. The CDR3, as DNA: TGTGCCAGCAGCTTAGGGCCCCCCGAGAGCTACAATGAGCAGTTCTTC. The variable domain in full, with the rest retrieved from reference TRBV7-2 and TRBJ2-1, is GAGVSQSPSNKVTEKGKDVELRCDPISGHTALYWYRQSLGQGLEFLIYFQGNSAPDKSGLPSDRFSAERTGGSVSTLTIQRTQQEDSAVYLCASSLGPPESYNEQFFGPGTRLTVL.

This clonotype occurred many times. The chain uses TRBV13 and TRBJ2-1; 7 nucleotides agree with TRBD1. Germline V gives CDR1 PRHDT, CDR2 FYEKMQ (reference sequence). The CDR3 is 12 residues long. After removal of 10 bases from V and 6 bases from J, the junction contained 6 bases not matched to a gene. The CDR3 here is CAIGTEGNEQFF. The CDR3 region has the DNA TGTGCCATCGGGACAGAGGGCAATGAGCAGTTCTTC.

The table lists this clonotype with a count of one. The gene calls are TRBV19 and TRBJ1-5; D gene uncertain. Germline CDR1 is LNHDA and CDR2 is SQIVND (reference sequence). The CDR3 sequence is 15 residues long. V was pared by 5 bases and J by 6 bases, with 17 bases between. The CDR3: CASSGLAGMAQPQHF. In DNA, the CDR3 is TGTGCCAGTAGTGGATTGGCAGGCATGGCTCAGCCCCAGCATTTT.

This clonotype was counted many times. V and J are TRBV28 and TRBJ1-5; 9 nucleotides line up with TRBD1. This CDR3 has 15 amino acids. V lost 6 bases, J lost 6 bases, and 9 bases stayed unmatched. The germline CDR1 and CDR2 sequences are MDHEN and SYDVKM. CDR3 loop: CASRTPQGAIQPQHF. CDR3 coding DNA: TGTGCCAGCAGAACACCACAGGGGGCAATTCAGCCCCAGCATTTT.

This clonotype has ten or more counts. The chain carries TRBV4-1 and TRBJ2-7; the match to TRBD1 covers 8 bases. This CDR3 contains 14 residues. The V gene's germline CDR1 is MGHRA and CDR2 YSYEKL. Germline trimming cut 4 bases from V and 5 bases from J; bases unmatched to any gene: 7. CDR3 protein: CASSRGQGSDEQYF. The CDR3 nucleotides are TGCGCCAGCAGCCGCGGACAGGGTTCCGACGAGCAGTACTTC.

Many counts were recorded for this clonotype. The chain recombines TRBV15 with TRBJ1-4; 7 bases match TRBD1. CDR3 length equals 13 residues. The ends lost 7 bases at V and 6 bases at J; junction bases unmatched: 5. CDR1 and CDR2 (germline): LNHNV, YYDKDF (reference sequence). The CDR3 DNA follows: TGTGCCACCAAGGACAGGCGATATGAAAAACTGTTTTTT. It translates to CATKDRRYEKLFF.

This clonotype was recorded many times. DNA of the CDR3: TGTGCCAGCAGTTACGGACAGGTTACTGGAAACACCATATATTTT. Its translation is CASSYGQVTGNTIYF. This chain uses TRBV11-2 with TRBJ1-3; TRBD1 aligns across 7 bases. With V trimmed by 6 bases and J by 2 bases, 7 bases remained unmatched. This CDR3 spans 15 amino acids. Per the germline V gene, CDR1 is SGHAT and CDR2 is FQNNGV.

Many counts were recorded for this clonotype. V usage is TRBV5-4 and J usage is TRBJ2-5; 10 bases line up with TRBD2. V lost 6 bases and J lost 5; bases outside the gene matches: 4. Per the germline V gene, CDR1 is SGHNT and CDR2 is YYREEE (reference sequence). The CDR3 is 13 residues long. CDR3 nucleotide sequence: TGTGCCAGCAAAGCGGGGGGGCCCGAGACCCAGTACTTC. It translates to CASKAGGPETQYF. Full variable domain (rest looked up from reference TRBV5-4 and TRBJ2-5): ETGVTQSPTHLIKTRGQQVTLRCSSQSGHNTVSWYQQALGQGPQFIFQYYREEENGRGNFPPRFSGLQFPNYSSELNVNALELDDSALYLCASKAGGPETQYFGPGTRLLVL.

This clonotype was recorded at least ten times. V is TRBV9 and J is TRBJ1-2; D is perhaps TRBD1 (5 bases). Between the trimmed V and J ends, which lost 0 bases and 2 bases, there was a span of 14 bases. Per the germline V gene, CDR1 is SGDLS and CDR2 is YYNGEE. The CDR3 runs to 16 residues. The CDR3 loop reads CASSVDPSPGNYGYTF. In nucleotides, the CDR3 is TGTGCCAGCAGCGTAGATCCCTCCCCAGGGAACTATGGCTACACCTTC.